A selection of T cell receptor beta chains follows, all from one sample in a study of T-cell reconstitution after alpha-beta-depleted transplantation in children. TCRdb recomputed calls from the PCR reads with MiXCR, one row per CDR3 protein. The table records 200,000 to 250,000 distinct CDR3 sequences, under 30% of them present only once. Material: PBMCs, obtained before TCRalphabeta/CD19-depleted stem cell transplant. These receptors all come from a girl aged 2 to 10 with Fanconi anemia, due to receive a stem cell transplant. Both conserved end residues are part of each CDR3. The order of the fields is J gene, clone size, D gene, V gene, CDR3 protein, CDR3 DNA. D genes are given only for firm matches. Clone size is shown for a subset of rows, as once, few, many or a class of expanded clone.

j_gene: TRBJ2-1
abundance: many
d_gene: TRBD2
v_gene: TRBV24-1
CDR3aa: CATSDPLAGENNEQFF
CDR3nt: TGTGCCACCAGTGATCCCCTAGCGGGAGAGAACAATGAGCAGTTCTTC

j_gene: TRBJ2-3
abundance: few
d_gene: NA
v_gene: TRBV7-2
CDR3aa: CASSLSTPYTDTQYF
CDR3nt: TGTGCCAGCAGCTTAAGTACACCCTACACAGATACGCAGTATTTT

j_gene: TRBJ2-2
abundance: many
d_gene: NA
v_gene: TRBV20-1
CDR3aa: CSARTEEAGELFF
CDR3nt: TGCAGTGCTAGAACCGAGGAAGCCGGGGAGCTGTTTTTT

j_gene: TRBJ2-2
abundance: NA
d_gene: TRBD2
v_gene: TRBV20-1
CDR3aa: CSAREGGRDTGELFF
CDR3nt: TGCAGTGCTAGAGAGGGAGGGCGCGACACCGGGGAGCTGTTTTTT

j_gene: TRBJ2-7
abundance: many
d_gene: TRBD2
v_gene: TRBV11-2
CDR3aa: CASSLAGRESEQYF
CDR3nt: TGTGCCAGCAGCTTAGCCGGGAGGGAAAGCGAGCAGTACTTC

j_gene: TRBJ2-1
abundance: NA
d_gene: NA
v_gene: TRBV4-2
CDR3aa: CASSQDGGGSYNEQFF
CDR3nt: TGTGCCAGCAGCCAAGATGGGGGGGGCTCGTACAATGAGCAGTTCTTC

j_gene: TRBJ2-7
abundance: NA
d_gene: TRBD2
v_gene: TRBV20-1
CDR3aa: CSASGGDEQYF
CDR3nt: TGCAGTGCTAGTGGGGGGGACGAGCAGTACTTC

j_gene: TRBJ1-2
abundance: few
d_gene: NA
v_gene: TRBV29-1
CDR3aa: CSVEVPLGGYTF
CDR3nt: TGCAGCGTTGAAGTACCCCTGGGGGGCTACACCTTC

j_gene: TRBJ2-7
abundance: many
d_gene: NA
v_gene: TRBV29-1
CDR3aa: CSVGPATGNSYEQYF
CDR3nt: TGCAGCGTGGGACCGGCGACAGGAAACTCCTACGAGCAGTACTTC

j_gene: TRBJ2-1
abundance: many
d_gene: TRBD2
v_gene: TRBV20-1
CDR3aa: CSASKGLAVSSYNEQFF
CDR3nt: TGCAGTGCTAGCAAGGGACTAGCGGTTAGCTCCTACAATGAGCAGTTCTTC

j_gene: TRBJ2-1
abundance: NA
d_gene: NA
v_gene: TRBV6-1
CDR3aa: CASRSLAARPHNEQFF
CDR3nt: TGTGCCAGCAGAAGCTTGGCCGCCCGACCCCACAATGAGCAGTTCTTC

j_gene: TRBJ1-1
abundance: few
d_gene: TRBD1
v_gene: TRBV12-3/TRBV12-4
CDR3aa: CASSLARALTGGGFEAFF
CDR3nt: TGTGCCAGCAGTTTAGCGAGAGCCTTGACAGGGGGCGGATTTGAAGCTTTCTTT

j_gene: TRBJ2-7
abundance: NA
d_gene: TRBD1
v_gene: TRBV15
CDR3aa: CATSRVSGTGRSYEQYF
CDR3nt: TGTGCCACCAGCAGAGTGTCAGGGACAGGGAGATCCTACGAGCAGTACTTC

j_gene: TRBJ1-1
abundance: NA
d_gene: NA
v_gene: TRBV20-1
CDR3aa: CSASRTVEEAFF
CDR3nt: TGCAGTGCTAGTCGGACAGTAGAGGAAGCTTTCTTT

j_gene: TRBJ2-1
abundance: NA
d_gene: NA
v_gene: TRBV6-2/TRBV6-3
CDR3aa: CASSYVPGRRNEQFF
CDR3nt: TGTGCCAGCAGTTACGTCCCGGGACGCAGAAATGAGCAGTTCTTC

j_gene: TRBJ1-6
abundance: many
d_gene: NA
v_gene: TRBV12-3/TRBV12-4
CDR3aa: CASSLQGNSPLHF
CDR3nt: TGTGCCAGCAGTTTACAGGGCAATTCACCCCTCCACTTT

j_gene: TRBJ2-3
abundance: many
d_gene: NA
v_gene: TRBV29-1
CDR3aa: CSVVLGTDTQYF
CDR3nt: TGCAGCGTTGTTCTAGGCACAGATACGCAGTATTTT

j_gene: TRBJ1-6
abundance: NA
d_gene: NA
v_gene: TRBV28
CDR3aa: CASSLVWGLNSPLHF
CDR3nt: TGTGCCAGCAGTCTCGTCTGGGGGCTCAATTCACCCCTCCACTTT

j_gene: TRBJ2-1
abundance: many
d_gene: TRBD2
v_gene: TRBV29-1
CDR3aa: CSVGSGTRRDEQFF
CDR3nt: TGCAGCGTCGGGTCCGGGACTAGGAGAGATGAGCAGTTCTTC

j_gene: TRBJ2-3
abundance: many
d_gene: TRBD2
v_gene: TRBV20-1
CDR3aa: CSALRLAGYTDTQYF
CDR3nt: TGCAGTGCCCTGAGACTAGCGGGGTACACAGATACGCAGTATTTT

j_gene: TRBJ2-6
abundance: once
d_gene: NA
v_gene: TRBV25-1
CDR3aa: CATGTGANVLTF
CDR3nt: TGTGCCACCGGTACTGGGGCCAACGTCCTGACTTTC

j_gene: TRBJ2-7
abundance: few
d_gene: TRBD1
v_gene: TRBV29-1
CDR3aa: CSATGTGHSYEQYF
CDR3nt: TGCAGCGCAACCGGGACAGGGCACTCCTACGAGCAGTACTTC

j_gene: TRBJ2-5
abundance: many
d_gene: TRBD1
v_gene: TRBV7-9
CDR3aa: CASSSTGAQETQYF
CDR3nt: TGTGCCAGCAGCTCGACAGGGGCCCAAGAGACCCAGTACTTC

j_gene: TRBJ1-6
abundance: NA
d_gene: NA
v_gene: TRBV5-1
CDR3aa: CASSFNDNSPLHF
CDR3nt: TGCGCCAGCAGCTTTAACGATAATTCACCCCTCCACTTT

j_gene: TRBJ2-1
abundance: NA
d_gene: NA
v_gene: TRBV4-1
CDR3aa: CASSQMGEQFF
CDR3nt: TGCGCCAGCAGCCAAATGGGTGAGCAGTTCTTC

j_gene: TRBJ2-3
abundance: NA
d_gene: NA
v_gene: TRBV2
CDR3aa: CASSDWVGTPVTDTQYF
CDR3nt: TGTGCCAGCAGTGATTGGGTGGGGACTCCTGTCACAGATACGCAGTATTTT

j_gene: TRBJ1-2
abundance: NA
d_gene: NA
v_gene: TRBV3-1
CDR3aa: CASSQDRNYGYTF
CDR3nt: TGTGCCAGCAGCCAAGACAGGAACTATGGCTACACCTTC

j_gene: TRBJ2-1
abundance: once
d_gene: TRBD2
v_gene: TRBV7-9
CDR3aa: CASSGPAGQSYNEQFF
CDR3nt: TGTGCCAGCAGCGGACCAGCGGGGCAGTCCTACAATGAGCAGTTCTTC

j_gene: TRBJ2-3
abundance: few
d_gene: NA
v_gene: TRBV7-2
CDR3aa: CASSLDRLPPPDTQYF
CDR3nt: TGTGCCAGCAGCTTAGACCGACTCCCGCCTCCAGATACGCAGTATTTT

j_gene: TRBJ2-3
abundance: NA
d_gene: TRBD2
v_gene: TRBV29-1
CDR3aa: CSVGWGGTTDTQYF
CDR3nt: TGCAGCGTTGGCTGGGGGGGGACCACAGATACGCAGTATTTT

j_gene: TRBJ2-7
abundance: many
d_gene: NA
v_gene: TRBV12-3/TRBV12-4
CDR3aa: CASSPGHLYEQYF
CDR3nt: TGTGCCAGCAGTCCGGGACACCTCTACGAGCAGTACTTC

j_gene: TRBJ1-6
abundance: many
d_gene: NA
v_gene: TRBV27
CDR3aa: CASSLSRGSPLHF
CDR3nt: TGTGCCAGCAGTTTATCTAGGGGATCACCCCTCCACTTT

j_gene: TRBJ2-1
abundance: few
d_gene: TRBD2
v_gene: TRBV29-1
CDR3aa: CSVSRRDSFNRLAGGRNNEQFF
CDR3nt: TGCAGCGTATCTCGCCGGGACAGCTTCAACCGACTAGCGGGAGGGCGTAACAATGAGCAGTTCTTC

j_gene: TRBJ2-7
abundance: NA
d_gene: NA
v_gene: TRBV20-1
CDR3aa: CSASGAYEQYF
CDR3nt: TGCAGTGCTTCGGGGGCCTACGAGCAGTACTTC

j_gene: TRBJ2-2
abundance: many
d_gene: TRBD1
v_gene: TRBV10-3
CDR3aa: CAIRDRVKGRTGELFF
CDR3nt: TGTGCCATCCGGGACAGGGTAAAAGGCCGAACCGGGGAGCTGTTTTTT

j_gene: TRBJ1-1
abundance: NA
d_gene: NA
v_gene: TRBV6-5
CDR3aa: CASSYTRGTEAFF
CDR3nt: TGTGCCAGCAGTTACACAAGAGGAACTGAAGCTTTCTTT

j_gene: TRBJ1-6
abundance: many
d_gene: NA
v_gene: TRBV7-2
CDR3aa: CASSLGSPPLHF
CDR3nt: TGTGCCAGCAGCTTAGGCAGTCCACCCCTCCACTTT

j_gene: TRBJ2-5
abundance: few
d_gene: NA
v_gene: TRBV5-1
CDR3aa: CASSANRDQETQYF
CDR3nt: TGCGCCAGCAGCGCGAACAGGGACCAAGAGACCCAGTACTTC

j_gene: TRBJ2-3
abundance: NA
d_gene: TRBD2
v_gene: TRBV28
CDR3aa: CASSPLTSGRADTQYF
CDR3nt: TGTGCCAGCAGTCCCCTGACTAGCGGGAGAGCAGATACGCAGTATTTT

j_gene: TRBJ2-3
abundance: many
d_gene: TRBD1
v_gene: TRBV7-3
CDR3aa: CASSLLGQGADTQYF
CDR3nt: TGTGCCAGCAGCTTATTAGGACAGGGGGCAGATACGCAGTATTTT

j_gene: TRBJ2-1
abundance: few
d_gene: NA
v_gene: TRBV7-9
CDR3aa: CASSPLRVNNEQFF
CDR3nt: TGTGCCAGCAGCCCCCTCAGAGTAAACAATGAGCAGTTCTTC

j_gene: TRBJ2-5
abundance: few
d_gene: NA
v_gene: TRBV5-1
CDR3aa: CASSLDNQETQYF
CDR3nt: TGCGCCAGCAGCTTGGACAACCAAGAGACCCAGTACTTC

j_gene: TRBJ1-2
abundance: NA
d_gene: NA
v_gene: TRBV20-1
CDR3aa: CSAPDGVYGYTF
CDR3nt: TGCAGTGCCCCGGACGGAGTCTATGGCTACACCTTC

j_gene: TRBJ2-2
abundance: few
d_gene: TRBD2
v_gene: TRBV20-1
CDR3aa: CSATWQGGKTSETTGELFF
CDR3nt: TGCAGTGCTACCTGGCAGGGAGGGAAGACTAGCGAGACCACCGGGGAGCTGTTTTTT

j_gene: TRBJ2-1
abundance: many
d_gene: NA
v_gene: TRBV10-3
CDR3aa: CAISEGPYNEQFF
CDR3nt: TGTGCCATCAGTGAGGGACCATACAATGAGCAGTTCTTC

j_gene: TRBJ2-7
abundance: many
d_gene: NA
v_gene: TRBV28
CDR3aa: CASSFYRPRHPYEQYF
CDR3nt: TGTGCCAGCAGCTTTTATCGGCCCCGACACCCCTACGAGCAGTACTTC

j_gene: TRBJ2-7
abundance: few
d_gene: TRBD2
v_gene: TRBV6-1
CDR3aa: CASRPGLAGGRSYEQYF
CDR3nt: TGTGCCAGCAGGCCGGGACTAGCGGGGGGGCGGTCCTACGAGCAGTACTTC

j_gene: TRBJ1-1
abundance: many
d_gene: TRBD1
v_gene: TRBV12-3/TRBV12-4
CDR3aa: CASRRTGTMNTEAFF
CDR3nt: TGTGCCAGCAGAAGGACAGGGACAATGAACACTGAAGCTTTCTTT

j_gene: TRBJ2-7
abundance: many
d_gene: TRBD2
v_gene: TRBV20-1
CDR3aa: CSARDIGTSGFSYEQYF
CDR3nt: TGCAGTGCTAGAGATATCGGGACTAGCGGGTTCTCCTACGAGCAGTACTTC

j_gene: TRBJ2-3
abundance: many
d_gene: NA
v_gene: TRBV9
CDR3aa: CASSVDRADTQYF
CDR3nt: TGTGCCAGCAGCGTAGACAGGGCAGATACGCAGTATTTT

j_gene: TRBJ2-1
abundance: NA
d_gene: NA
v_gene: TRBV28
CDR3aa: CASSTTPSSYNEQFF
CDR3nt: TGTGCCAGCAGTACGACCCCGAGCTCCTACAATGAGCAGTTCTTC

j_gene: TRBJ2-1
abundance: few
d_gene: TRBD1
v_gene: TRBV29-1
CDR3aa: CSENRGDNSEQFF
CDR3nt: TGCAGCGAGAACAGGGGGGACAACAGTGAGCAGTTCTTC

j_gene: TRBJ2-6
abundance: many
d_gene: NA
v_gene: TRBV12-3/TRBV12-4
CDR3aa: CASSSPGLKAGANVLTF
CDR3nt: TGTGCCAGCAGTTCGCCGGGTCTTAAGGCTGGGGCCAACGTCCTGACTTTC

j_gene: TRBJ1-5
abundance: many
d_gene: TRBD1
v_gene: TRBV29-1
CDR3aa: CSAPDRGNQPQHF
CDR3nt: TGCAGCGCCCCGGACAGGGGCAATCAGCCCCAGCATTTT

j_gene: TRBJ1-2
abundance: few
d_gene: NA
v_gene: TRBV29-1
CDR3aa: CSVQYGYGYTF
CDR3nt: TGCAGCGTCCAGTACGGCTATGGCTACACCTTC

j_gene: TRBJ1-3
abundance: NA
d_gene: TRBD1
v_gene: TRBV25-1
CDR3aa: CASSTTGVAGNTIYF
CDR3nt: TGTGCCAGCAGCACCACAGGGGTTGCGGGAAACACCATATATTTT